The 4 T cell receptor beta chains reported below all come from one sample, sequenced in a study of blood T cells in healthy people across ages. For the second PCR, which ran for about 6 to 12 cycles, a sample-barcoded 5' primer and a J-beta primer mix were used. TCRdb passed the 5' RACE reads through MiXCR, listing each CDR3 protein once. The sample carries about 570,000 distinct CDR3 sequences, 27% recorded once. The material sequenced was blood. The receptors were sampled from a woman between 65 and 79 years old in good health.

This chain links TRBV15 with TRBJ2-1; possibly TRBD1 or TRBD2 for D (6 bases each). The CDR3 totals 15 residues. Germline V CDR1 and CDR2: LNHNV, YYDKDF (reference sequence). Trimming removed 5 bases at V and 4 bases at J, with 15 bases between. The CDR3 spells CATSARGEWYNEQFF. CDR3 DNA sequence: TGTGCCACCAGCGCGAGGGGGGAGTGGTACAATGAGCAGTTCTTC. Full variable domain (outside the CDR3, taken from reference TRBV15 and TRBJ2-1): DAMVIQNPRYQVTQFGKPVTLSCSQTLNHNVMYWYQQKSSQAPKLLFHYYDKDFNNEADTPDNFQSRRPNTSFCFLDIRSPGLGDTAMYLCATSARGEWYNEQFFGPGTRLTVL.

The gene calls are TRBV30 and TRBJ2-1; the D gene is possibly TRBD2 (5 bases). The V end was cut by 5 bases, the J end by 0 bases, with 14 bases between. In germline, CDR1 is GTSNPN, CDR2 SVGIG (reference sequence). The CDR3 has 15 amino acids. CDR3 nucleotides: TGTGCCTGGCATAAACGCACTAGCTCCTACAATGAGCAGTTCTTC. Protein: CAWHKRTSSYNEQFF.

The table lists this clonotype with a few counts. This chain links TRBV9 with TRBJ2-1, with 7 bases that match TRBD1. Germline values: CDR1 SGDLS, CDR2 YYNGEE. The CDR3 consists of 17 residues. V lost 0 bases and J lost 4; bases outside the gene matches: 10. The CDR3 region is CASSVAWGTDDYNEQFF. Here the CDR3 DNA reads TGTGCCAGCAGCGTAGCTTGGGGGACAGATGATTACAATGAGCAGTTCTTC. The full variable domain, in which reference TRBV9 and TRBJ2-1 provide the parts outside the CDR3, is DSGVTQTPKHLITATGQRVTLRCSPRSGDLSVYWYQQSLDQGLQFLIQYYNGEERAKGNILERFSAQQFPDLHSELNLSSLELGDSALYFCASSVAWGTDDYNEQFFGPGTRLTVL.

In its sample, this clonotype was seen a few times. V and J are TRBV29-1 and TRBJ2-5; D is unclear. This CDR3 is 13 amino acids long. V was pared by 3 bases and J by 2 bases, with 10 bases between. Germline V gene lookup returns CDR1 SQVTM and CDR2 ANQGSEA. The CDR3, as DNA: TGCAGCGTTGAGTCGGCTTCACAAGAGACCCAGTACTTC. It specifies CSVESASQETQYF. The whole variable domain, filled in from reference TRBV29-1 and TRBJ2-5, reads SAVISQKPSRDICQRGTSLTIQCQVDSQVTMMFWYRQQPGQSLTLIATANQGSEATYESGFVIDKFPISRPNLTFSTLTVSNMSPEDSSIYLCSVESASQETQYFGPGTRLLVL.